Listed below are T cell receptor beta chains from one sample, sequenced in a study of cytomegalovirus exposure and HLA in healthy donors. Some clones are missing from TCRdb's copy, which holds only in-frame ones; the method was immunoSEQ multiplex PCR. Of 170,000 or so clones listed, less than 90% are singletons. Sequencing used PBMCs. The receptor source for this set is a woman in her late teens or twenties in good health and CMV-seronegative. The CDR3 runs from the conserved cysteine through the conserved F or W. D genes are given only for firm matches. Some rows mark clone size as missing; the rest say once, few, many or name a class of expanded clone.

CDR3 length: 18
clone size: NA
J gene: TRBJ2-3
D gene: NA
V gene: TRBV6-1
CDR3 DNA: TGTGCCAGCAGTGGCATCTCCGTCGGGTTGGTAGGCGAGGATACGCAGTATTTT
CDR3 protein: CASSGISVGLVGEDTQYF

CDR3 length: 15
clone size: NA
J gene: TRBJ1-6
D gene: TRBD1
V gene: TRBV5-1
CDR3 DNA: TGCGCCAGCACCCCGGCGGGGACAGGGGGTTCACCCCTCCACTTT
CDR3 protein: CASTPAGTGGSPLHF

CDR3 length: 14
clone size: once
J gene: TRBJ2-2
D gene: NA
V gene: TRBV28
CDR3 DNA: TGTGCCAGCAGTCCAGGACGGGGTACCGGGGAGCTGTTTTTT
CDR3 protein: CASSPGRGTGELFF

CDR3 length: 16
clone size: NA
J gene: TRBJ2-5
D gene: TRBD2
V gene: TRBV7-6
CDR3 DNA: TGTGCCAGCAGCTTAGGGGCTGCGGGGGTACAAGAGACCCAGTACTTC
CDR3 protein: CASSLGAAGVQETQYF

CDR3 length: 15
clone size: once
J gene: TRBJ1-4
D gene: TRBD1
V gene: TRBV28
CDR3 DNA: TGTGCCAGCAGAATCAGACAGGGGGCTAATGAAAAACTGTTTTTT
CDR3 protein: CASRIRQGANEKLFF

CDR3 length: 15
clone size: NA
J gene: TRBJ2-7
D gene: TRBD2
V gene: TRBV7-9
CDR3 DNA: TGTTCCAGCAGCTCACCGGGACTAGCGGGATACGAGCAGTACTTC
CDR3 protein: CSSSSPGLAGYEQYF

CDR3 length: 18
clone size: NA
J gene: TRBJ2-1
D gene: TRBD2
V gene: TRBV27
CDR3 DNA: TGTGCCAGCAGTTTAGTGTTAGCGGGAGGCATGGCGCCTAATGAGCAGTTCTTC
CDR3 protein: CASSLVLAGGMAPNEQFF

CDR3 length: 17
clone size: NA
J gene: TRBJ2-3
D gene: TRBD2
V gene: TRBV7-9
CDR3 DNA: TGTGCCAGCAGCTTAGCGGTGGCTAGCGGGCGCACAGATACGCAGTATTTT
CDR3 protein: CASSLAVASGRTDTQYF

CDR3 length: 17
clone size: NA
J gene: TRBJ2-7
D gene: TRBD1
V gene: TRBV28
CDR3 DNA: TGTGCCAGCAGTCTCCCCACCGGGACAGGGGAGACCTACGAGCAGTACTTC
CDR3 protein: CASSLPTGTGETYEQYF

CDR3 length: 15
clone size: NA
J gene: TRBJ2-7
D gene: TRBD1
V gene: TRBV5-1
CDR3 DNA: TGCGCCAGCAGGCAACCCGGACAGGGGACCTACGAGCAGTACTTC
CDR3 protein: CASRQPGQGTYEQYF

CDR3 length: 16
clone size: NA
J gene: TRBJ1-4
D gene: NA
V gene: TRBV7-2
CDR3 DNA: TGTGCCAGCAGCTTACACCGGCGGATAAGCGATGAAAAACTGTTTTTT
CDR3 protein: CASSLHRRISDEKLFF

CDR3 length: 15
clone size: NA
J gene: TRBJ2-1
D gene: TRBD2
V gene: TRBV6-5
CDR3 DNA: TGTGCCAGCAGACCAAGCGGGGAGGGGCTGAATGAGCAGTTCTTC
CDR3 protein: CASRPSGEGLNEQFF

CDR3 length: 14
clone size: NA
J gene: TRBJ1-2
D gene: NA
V gene: TRBV11-1
CDR3 DNA: TGTGCCAGCAGCCAGCGGGGGTCTAACTATGGCTACACCTTC
CDR3 protein: CASSQRGSNYGYTF

CDR3 length: 19
clone size: few
J gene: TRBJ2-2
D gene: TRBD2
V gene: TRBV27
CDR3 DNA: TGTGCCAGCGGTATACTGGGACTAGCGGGGGGCATACACACCGGGGAGCTGTTTTTT
CDR3 protein: CASGILGLAGGIHTGELFF

CDR3 length: 15
clone size: NA
J gene: TRBJ1-3
D gene: NA
V gene: TRBV6-6
CDR3 DNA: TGTGCCAGCAGTTTGGACAGCTACTCTGGAAACACCATATATTTT
CDR3 protein: CASSLDSYSGNTIYF

CDR3 length: 17
clone size: NA
J gene: TRBJ2-6
D gene: TRBD1
V gene: TRBV2
CDR3 DNA: TGTGCCAGCACCAGGGTACAGGGGGAGACTGGGGCCAACGTCCTGACTTTC
CDR3 protein: CASTRVQGETGANVLTF

CDR3 length: 15
clone size: NA
J gene: TRBJ1-5
D gene: NA
V gene: TRBV28
CDR3 DNA: TGTGCCAGCAGTTTCTTAGCCCTAGGCGGGCAGCCCCAGCATTTT
CDR3 protein: CASSFLALGGQPQHF

CDR3 length: 15
clone size: NA
J gene: TRBJ1-3
D gene: TRBD1
V gene: TRBV11-2
CDR3 DNA: TGTGCCAGCAGCTCTGGACAGGGCAACTTAAACACCATATATTTT
CDR3 protein: CASSSGQGNLNTIYF

CDR3 length: 17
clone size: NA
J gene: TRBJ2-1
D gene: TRBD2
V gene: TRBV7-6
CDR3 DNA: TGTGCCAGCAGCTTACTCGGGGGGGCACCGAGTTACAATGAGCAGTTCTTC
CDR3 protein: CASSLLGGAPSYNEQFF

CDR3 length: 19
clone size: NA
J gene: TRBJ1-1
D gene: NA
V gene: TRBV7-6
CDR3 DNA: TGTGCCAGCAGCGGCAGGGTACTCCTTAAAACGCGGTGGCGGACTGAAGCTTTCTTT
CDR3 protein: CASSGRVLLKTRWRTEAFF

CDR3 length: 16
clone size: NA
J gene: TRBJ2-3
D gene: NA
V gene: TRBV4-1
CDR3 DNA: TGCGCCAGCAGCCAAGGGAGGGCTAGCGGCACAGATACGCAGTATTTT
CDR3 protein: CASSQGRASGTDTQYF

CDR3 length: 12
clone size: NA
J gene: TRBJ2-7
D gene: NA
V gene: TRBV10-3
CDR3 DNA: TGTGCCATCAGTGGCGAGACCTACGAGCAGTACTTC
CDR3 protein: CAISGETYEQYF

CDR3 length: 15
clone size: NA
J gene: TRBJ2-3
D gene: TRBD2
V gene: TRBV28
CDR3 DNA: TGTGCCAGCAGTCTATTAGCGGGAAGCACAGATACGCAGTATTTT
CDR3 protein: CASSLLAGSTDTQYF

CDR3 length: 13
clone size: NA
J gene: TRBJ2-7
D gene: NA
V gene: TRBV11-3
CDR3 DNA: TGTGCCAGCAGCTACAACAGGGCATGGGAGCAGTACTTC
CDR3 protein: CASSYNRAWEQYF

CDR3 length: 14
clone size: NA
J gene: TRBJ1-2
D gene: NA
V gene: TRBV5-1
CDR3 DNA: TGCGCCAGCAGCTTGTCCGGGACAAATCACGGCTACACCTTC
CDR3 protein: CASSLSGTNHGYTF

CDR3 length: 12
clone size: once
J gene: TRBJ1-1
D gene: NA
V gene: TRBV28
CDR3 DNA: TGTGCCAGCAGTTTCAGGAACACTGAAGCTTTCTTT
CDR3 protein: CASSFRNTEAFF